This entry is about one T cell receptor (beta chain). Antigen: not known. This entry is derived from a study of OX40 agonist ivuxolimab in advanced cancers. Across the whole study: The dose-escalation cohort had hepatocellular carcinoma, melanoma, renal cell or head and neck cancer. Treatment received earlier with anti-PD-1, anti-PD-L1 or anti-CTLA-4 agents was allowed, and under 50% had some.

Clones were read by immunoSEQ multiplex PCR, and TCRdb kept only the in-frame ones, dropping some. The table lists 100,000 to 140,000 clones, around 93% of them singletons. Study results and limitations: On average, a greater number of expanded clones characterised CD8+ T cells relative to CD4+.

Germline assignment: CDR1 SGHVS and CDR2 FNYEAQ. J gave up 4 bases and V 4 bases, and 6 bases lay outside the gene matches. The length of the CDR3 is 17 residues. This clonotype was sampled from an adult with an advanced solid tumor such as melanoma, head and neck, liver or kidney cancer. The V and J genes are TRBV7-6 and TRBJ2-5, with 16 bases matching TRBD2. Sequencing was performed on CD4+ or CD8+ T cells sorted from blood, taken in a trial of the OX40 agonist ivuxolimab. CDR3: CASSSGLAGGRGETQYF. The CDR3 DNA is TGTGCCAGCAGCTCGGGACTAGCGGGAGGGAGGGGAGAGACCCAGTACTTC.